A single sample is the source of the 29 T cell receptor beta chains below, sequenced in a study of blood T cell repertoires in COVID-19. Profiling relied on immunoSEQ multiplex PCR, and the TCRdb table lists in-frame clones only, not all of them. The sample lists 250,000 or so clones, approximately 90% occurring once. Sequences were obtained from PBMCs or T cells enriched from blood (not recorded which). These receptor sequences come from a woman aged 25 to 39 with acute COVID-19.

The chain employs TRBV3-1 (or the pseudogene TRBV3-2) and TRBJ2-7, with D maybe TRBD2 (6 bases). This CDR3 spans 14 amino acids. Trimming took off 0 bases at V and 7 bases at J, with 13 bases between the two ends. Germline V CDR1 and CDR2: LGHDT, YNNKEL (reference sequence). The CDR3 region has the DNA TGTGCCAGCAGCCAAGAACCGGGAGAACGTGAGCAGTACTTC. It specifies CASSQEPGEREQYF.

This clone was recorded once. This chain joins TRBV7-2 and TRBJ2-3; D call uncertain. Looked up from germline, CDR1 is SGHTA and CDR2 is FQGNSA. V was shortened by 1 base and J by 5 bases, with 4 bases between the two germline ends. The CDR3 length is 12 residues. CDR3 nucleotides: TGTGCCAGCAGCTTAGACAGAGATACGCAGTATTTT. It encodes CASSLDRDTQYF.

This rearrangement joins TRBV2 to TRBJ2-3; TRBD2 agrees at 7 bases. Germline trimming cut 3 bases from V and 2 bases from J; bases unmatched to any gene: 5. The germline gives CDR1 SNHLY, CDR2 FYNNEI. The CDR3 covers 15 residues. CDR3 sequence (DNA): TGTGCCAGCAGTGACCCGGGAGGAGACACAGATACGCAGTATTTT. This encodes CASSDPGGDTDTQYF.

The chain combines TRBV18 with TRBJ2-3; 7 positions agree with TRBD1. V lost 3 bases to trimming and J lost 4 bases; unmatched junction nucleotides: 7. The germline V gene has CDR1 KGHSH and CDR2 LQKENI. CDR3 length: 15 residues. CDR3 nucleotides: TGTGCCAGCTCACCCCCGCTTCAGGGGGCAGATACGCAGTATTTT. It translates to CASSPPLQGADTQYF.

For the CDR3, the DNA is TGTGCCAGCAGACTAGGTTCGTCCTATGGCTACACCTTC. Amino acid sequence: CASRLGSSYGYTF. The chain carries TRBV28 and TRBJ1-2; D gene ambiguous. Germline CDR1 is MDHEN and CDR2 is SYDVKM. This CDR3 has 13 amino acids. V was pared by 6 bases and J by 4 bases, with 12 bases between.

This chain joins TRBV27 and TRBJ1-3, with 8 bases aligning to TRBD1. V dropped 6 bases and J dropped 4; count of bases not matched to a gene: 8. The CDR3 length is 15 residues. Germline V gives CDR1 MNHEY, CDR2 SMNVEV (reference sequence). The CDR3: CASRDGQGPGNTIYF. CDR3 sequence (DNA): TGTGCCAGCAGGGATGGACAGGGACCGGGAAACACCATATATTTT.

The chain uses TRBV7-9 and TRBJ2-2, with D tentatively TRBD1 (6 bases). V was pared by 5 bases and J by 7 bases, with 14 bases between. Germline lookup yields CDR1 SEHNR and CDR2 FQNEAQ (reference sequence). CDR3 length: 14 amino acids. The CDR3 nucleotides read TGTGCCAGCAGCCCCGGGACGACAGGCGGGGAGCTGTTTTTT. Translating gives CASSPGTTGGELFF.

The V gene is TRBV10-3, the J gene TRBJ2-1; 10 bases line up with TRBD2. The CDR3 extends over 15 amino acids. Unmatched junction bases numbered 4, after V lost 3 bases and J lost 5 bases. Per the germline V gene, CDR1 is ENHRY and CDR2 is SYGVKD. This chain's CDR3 is CAISEQLAGNNEQFF. The CDR3 nucleotides are TGTGCCATCAGTGAACAACTAGCGGGAAACAATGAGCAGTTCTTC.

This rearrangement joins TRBV11-2 to TRBJ2-1; D call uncertain. There are 13 residues in the CDR3. V lost 0 bases and J lost 13, with 13 bases in between. Germline V gene data show CDR1 as SGHAT and CDR2 as FQNNGV. In DNA, the CDR3 is TGTGCCAGCAGCTTAGATAGACACTCTGGCCAGTTCTTC. As protein: CASSLDRHSGQFF.

J is TRBJ2-1 and V is TRBV5-4; no firm D call. This CDR3 spans 16 amino acids. Deletions cut 2 bases from V and 0 bases from J, with 12 bases between. CDR1 is SGHNT and CDR2 is YYREEE in the germline V gene (reference sequence). The CDR3: CASSFLAESSYNEQFF. The CDR3 DNA sequence: TGTGCCAGCAGCTTTCTTGCGGAAAGCTCCTACAATGAGCAGTTCTTC.

Concerning this clone: The junction shows a germline mismatch at one end, possibly a read error. The V gene is TRBV4-1, the J gene TRBJ2-3; no reliable D call. Germline V gene lookup returns CDR1 MGHRA and CDR2 YSYEKL. The length of the CDR3 is 13 residues. The CDR3 spells CASGQTFTDTQYF. As DNA, the CDR3 is TGCGCCAGCGGCCAGACTTTCACAGATACGCAGTATTTT.

The V call is TRBV18, the J call TRBJ1-3; no firm D call. The CDR3 sequence is 13 residues long. Germline loops: CDR1 KGHSH, CDR2 LQKENI. The germline V and J ends were trimmed by 6 bases and 0 bases, with 6 bases remaining between them. As DNA, the CDR3 is TGTGCCAGCTCCCCGAGCTCTGGAAACACCATATATTTT. Encoded protein: CASSPSSGNTIYF.

This clone has a handful of counts. The chain links TRBV19 to TRBJ1-5; 8 nucleotides align to TRBD1. This CDR3 is 16 amino acids long. Per the germline V gene, CDR1 is LNHDA and CDR2 is SQIVND (reference sequence). CDR3 sequence (DNA): TGTGCTTCGACAGGGGAGGCGGGTACTAGCAATCAGCCCCAGCATTTT. It codes for CASTGEAGTSNQPQHF.

The J gene is TRBJ2-3, the V gene TRBV7-9; 8 bases agree with TRBD2. The CDR3 length is 13 residues. CDR1 and CDR2 (germline): SEHNR, FQNEAQ (reference sequence). The trim removed 8 bases at V and 4 bases at J, leaving 5 bases unmatched. The CDR3 nucleotides read TGTGCCAGCGGAGCGGGAGCTGCAGATACGCAGTATTTT. Protein product: CASGAGAADTQYF.

The chain is built from TRBV11-2 and TRBJ2-3, with D possibly being TRBD2 (6 bases). CDR1 SGHAT and CDR2 FQNNGV come from the germline V gene. The V end was cut by 0 bases, the J end by 4 bases, with 11 bases between. The CDR3 spans 15 residues. The CDR3 sequence: CASSLDGSFSDTQYF. In nucleotides, the CDR3 is TGTGCCAGCAGCTTAGACGGGAGTTTTTCAGATACGCAGTATTTT.

This chain uses TRBV5-4 with TRBJ2-2, with 9 positions matching TRBD1. CDR3 size: 16 residues. CDR1 and CDR2 from the germline V gene are SGHNT and YYREEE (reference sequence). J lost 5 bases, V lost 0 bases, and 5 bases had no gene match. The CDR3 DNA is TGTGCCAGCAGCTTGGACAGGGGGCCCCCAACCGGGGAGCTGTTTTTT. Protein product: CASSLDRGPPTGELFF.

The chain carries TRBV2 and TRBJ1-4; D ambiguous. Germline V gives CDR1 SNHLY, CDR2 FYNNEI. There are 16 residues in the CDR3. Trimming took off 3 bases at V and 0 bases at J, with 11 bases between the two ends. The CDR3, as DNA: TGTGCCAGCAGTGAGGGTAGGAGTTCAACTAATGAAAAACTGTTTTTT. This encodes CASSEGRSSTNEKLFF.

The chain carries TRBV19 and TRBJ2-7; 7 bases line up with TRBD2. This CDR3 spans 12 amino acids. CDR1 LNHDA and CDR2 SQIVND come from the germline V gene (reference sequence). Unmatched junction bases numbered 5, after V lost 5 bases and J lost 7 bases. Here the CDR3 reads CASSWRGGEQYF. DNA for the CDR3: TGTGCCAGTAGTTGGAGGGGAGGGGAGCAGTACTTC.

The rearrangement uses TRBV5-1 and TRBJ2-2; a possible D gene is TRBD1 (6 bases). V dropped 2 bases and J dropped 1 base, with 12 bases sitting between them. The germline CDR1 and CDR2 sequences are SGHRS and YFSETQ. The CDR3 loop spans 16 amino acids. The CDR3 DNA is TGCGCCAGCAGCTTAACACCGGGACAGAACACCGGGGAGCTGTTTTTT. It yields the protein CASSLTPGQNTGELFF.

This sequence joins TRBV10-3 and TRBJ2-1; no clear D. There are 13 residues in the CDR3. The germline V and J ends were trimmed by 2 bases and 6 bases, with 8 bases remaining between them. The germline gives CDR1 ENHRY, CDR2 SYGVKD. CDR3 region: CAISEGLTNEQFF. The CDR3 DNA reads TGTGCCATCAGTGAGGGTCTAACCAATGAGCAGTTCTTC.

In the case of this clone: The sample has other DNA sequences that encode this CDR3 too. The chain has TRBV30 and TRBJ1-6, with a possible D match to TRBD1 (6 bases). This CDR3 spans 18 amino acids. Trimming left V 0 bases short and J 0 bases short, with 15 bases between. From germline, CDR1 is GTSNPN and CDR2 SVGIG (reference sequence). The CDR3 is CAWSVQGRSSSYNSPLHF. CDR3 sequence (DNA): TGTGCCTGGAGTGTACAGGGACGTTCGAGCTCCTATAATTCACCCCTCCACTTT. The entire variable domain, with the rest obtained from reference TRBV30 and TRBJ1-6, is as follows: SQTIHQWPATLVQPVGSPLSLECTVEGTSNPNLYWYRQAAGRGLQLLFYSVGIGQISSEVPQNLSASRPQDRQFILSSKKLLLSDSGFYLCAWSVQGRSSSYNSPLHFGNGTRLTVT.

The chain uses TRBV7-6 and TRBJ2-7; TRBD2 agrees at 7 bases. Germline CDR1 is SGHVS and CDR2 is FNYEAQ. Trimming at V came to 3 bases and at J to 0 bases, leaving 8 bases not matched to a gene. This CDR3 region has 16 residues. This CDR3 reads CASSFTTSPSSYEQYF. DNA for the CDR3: TGTGCCAGCAGCTTCACGACTAGCCCAAGCTCCTACGAGCAGTACTTC.

The rearrangement links TRBV5-8 to TRBJ1-1; D is unresolved. This CDR3 region has 14 residues. V was pared by 4 bases and J by 4 bases, with 14 bases between. The germline V gene has CDR1 SGHTS and CDR2 YDEGEE. The CDR3 coding sequence is TGTGCCAGCAGCCCCGACATATTGGGCACTGAAGCTTTCTTT. Translated, it gives CASSPDILGTEAFF. The full variable domain, completed using reference TRBV5-8 and TRBJ1-1, is EAGVTQSPTHLIKTRGQQATLRCSPISGHTSVYWYQQALGLGLQFLLWYDEGEERNRGNFPPRFSGRQFPNYSSELNVNALELEDSALYLCASSPDILGTEAFFGQGTRLTVV.

This chain joins TRBV6-5 and TRBJ2-1, with TRBD1 matching 8 bases. J lost 5 bases, V lost 0 bases, and 3 bases had no gene match. CDR3 size: 15 residues. From germline, CDR1 is MNHEY and CDR2 SVGAGI. CDR3 bases: TGTGCCAGCAGTTACTCGGGGACAGGACACAATGAGCAGTTCTTC. Protein sequence: CASSYSGTGHNEQFF.

The V call is TRBV15, the J call TRBJ2-7; D is uncertain. Germline values: CDR1 LNHNV, CDR2 YYDKDF (reference sequence). With 1 base removed from V and 3 bases from J, the gap between germline ends came to 7 bases. The length of the CDR3 is 13 residues. The CDR3 sequence: CATSRGGYYEQYF. The CDR3 DNA is TGTGCCACCAGCAGAGGCGGATACTACGAGCAGTACTTC.

This chain links TRBV19 with TRBJ2-1; D uncertain. Germline V gene sequence: CDR1 LNHDA, CDR2 SQIVND (reference sequence). Trimming shortened V by 7 bases and J by 0 bases, and 16 bases separated the two germline ends. The CDR3 totals 16 residues. This chain's CDR3 is CASTVTAPSSYNEQFF. Written as DNA, the CDR3 is TGTGCCAGTACGGTAACCGCCCCGAGCTCCTACAATGAGCAGTTCTTC.

This chain links TRBV28 with TRBJ2-1, with TRBD2 as a possible D gene (6 bases). CDR3 size: 17 residues. V was cut by 5 bases and J by 2 bases, with 19 bases left in between. Germline CDR1 reads MDHEN; CDR2 reads SYDVKM. CDR3 residues: CASSGPMGGGAYNEQFF. The CDR3 DNA follows: TGTGCCAGCAGTGGACCAATGGGGGGAGGTGCCTACAATGAGCAGTTCTTC.

The V gene is TRBV29-1, the J gene TRBJ2-7, with 9 bases lining up with TRBD1. The germline gives CDR1 SQVTM, CDR2 ANQGSEA. The CDR3 length is 12 residues. J gave up 3 bases and V 7 bases, and 4 bases lay outside the gene matches. This chain's CDR3 is CSAGQGNYEQYF. In nucleotides, the CDR3 is TGCAGCGCGGGACAGGGTAACTACGAGCAGTACTTC.

As for this clone: At one end the junction does not follow the germline gene, possibly because of a read error. This chain connects TRBV7-3 to TRBJ1-1; 9 bases map to TRBD1. Germline V gene lookup returns CDR1 SGHTA and CDR2 FQGTGA. CDR3 length: 13 amino acids. CDR3 region: CASSPKTQGALIF. CDR3 coding DNA: TGTGCCAGCAGCCCGAAGACACAGGGGGCGCTTATCTTT.